The source of this T cell receptor beta chain is a study of T-cell reconstitution after alpha-beta-depleted transplantation in children. Trimming removed 6 bases at V and 9 bases at J, with 22 bases between. Per the germline V gene, CDR1 is SGHRS and CDR2 is YFSETQ. CDR3 length equals 15 residues. This clonotype has a handful of counts. Its specificity is not known. Whole-study findings and limits: Expanded graft clones, several hundred of them, were reportedly the source of alpha-beta T cells about two months after transplant. Newly produced T cells mostly accounted for T-cell counts and diversity one year post-transplant. The origin of high day-60 TCRbeta diversity in some patients lay in surviving recipient T cells and thymic progenitors.

Unique molecular identifiers were used to barcode this TCRbeta library. TCRdb analysed the PCR reads with MiXCR anew, one entry per CDR3 protein. The repertoire holds roughly 570,000 distinct CDR3 sequences, around 27% seen once, with under 45% in the top ten. Sequenced here: PBMCs, sampled before TCRalphabeta/CD19-depleted stem cell transplant. The chain uses TRBV5-1 and TRBJ2-1, with TRBD2 as a possible D gene (8 bases). The clonotype originates from a boy younger than two with Wiskott-Aldrich syndrome, due to receive a stem cell transplant. The CDR3 bases are TGCGCCAGCACGCGGGGGGCGCCCAGGGGGAGTGAGCAGTTCTTC. Protein product: CASTRGAPRGSEQFF.